This T cell receptor (beta chain) derives from a study of patients and donors after allogeneic stem cell transplantation (TCRdb year 2020). The library came from RT-PCR. The data were produced on a NextSeq 550. TCRdb trimmed public reads at Q25 via fastp, called clones via MiXCR and kept in-frame beta chains. All rows with the same CDR3 protein become a single entry with the most common DNA and genes. This sample comprises about a million distinct CDR3 sequences, roughly 18% of them detected only once. The top ten constitute 6% of the sample. This clonotype has more than one count but fewer than ten. Which antigen it targets is not known. No much larger clone exists at a distance of one base, and base qualities are not known. This TCR came from a human donor who was either an allogeneic HSCT recipient or a stem cell or donor lymphocyte infusion donor (not recorded which). It is not recorded whose cells these are; they may come from a transplant donor. Sequenced input: blood, either unsorted or a sorted T cell fraction (not recorded which).

The CDR3 reads CASSTHDRSGQPQHF. The nucleotide sequence reads as follows: TGTGCCAGCAGCACCCACGACAGATCGGGTCAGCCCCAGCATTTT. The rearranged segments are TRBV7-8 and TRBJ1-5; tentative D gene TRBD1, with 5 bases matching. CDR1 and CDR2, looked up from the germline V gene, are SGHVS and FQNEAQ. V gives up 5 bases and J gives up 6 bases, and the segment between their germline ends measures 17 bases. The CDR3 covers 15 residues, taking in both the cysteine and the phenylalanine. Solely the CDR3 DNA is kept, with 45 bases framed from the first base. With all but the CDR3 taken from the reference TRBV7-8 and TRBJ1-5 genes, the full variable domain is: GAGVSQSPRYKVAKRGQDVALRCDPISGHVSLFWYQQALGQGPEFLTYFQNEAQLDKSGLPSDRFFAERPEGSVSTLKIQRTQQEDSAVYLCASSTHDRSGQPQHFGDGTRLSIL.